The 31 T cell receptor beta chains below come from one sample, sequenced in a study of chemoradiotherapy in HPV16-positive cancers (dated by TCRdb to between 2020 and 2023). Library preparation used the immunoSEQ multiplex PCR assay. The clones in this table, taken by TCRdb from immuneACCESS, are in-frame only. Not every clone is retained; where verified, under half of the shortfall comes from an unresolved V gene, and the cause of the rest is unknown. The sample has several thousand clones on record, about 83% of them singletons. Roughly 13% of the sample is held by the ten biggest clonotypes. The sample consisted of blood, taken from a patient who underwent chemoradiotherapy. These receptors originate from a human donor with HPV-associated anogenital cancer.

The J gene is TRBJ2-7, the V gene TRBV10-3, with D perhaps matching TRBD1 (5 bases). From germline, CDR1 is ENHRY and CDR2 SYGVKD. CDR3 length equals 13 residues. V dropped 4 bases and J dropped 3 bases, with 10 bases sitting between them. The CDR3 spells CAISARELYEQYV. CDR3 sequence (DNA): TGTGCCATCAGTGCCAGGGAACTCTACGAGCAGTACGTC.

In the case of this clone: The CDR3 does not end in the conserved phenylalanine or tryptophan, so this is likely a read error. The DNA is omitted, as the CDR3 cannot be located on it reliably, and the CDR3 follows TCRdb's listing. The chain joins TRBV21-1 to TRBJ2-3; the table's TRBD1 call for D was not verified on the DNA. TRBV21-1 constitutes a pseudogene. The CDR3 comprises 11 residues, both ends counted. CDR3 region: CAPGRQGAANG.

CDR3 DNA sequence: TGTGCCAGCAGCGACAGGGGGCGAACTAATGAAAAACTGTTTTTT. It is translated as CASSDRGRTNEKLFF. This chain connects TRBV7-8 to TRBJ1-4; 10 bases agree with TRBD1. J gave up 1 base and V 5 bases, and 1 base lay outside the gene matches. CDR3 size: 15 residues. Per the germline V gene, CDR1 is SGHVS and CDR2 is FQNEAQ.

V gene TRBV5-6 combines with J gene TRBJ2-1; 10 nucleotides align to TRBD1. The V gene's germline CDR1 is SGHDT and CDR2 YYEEEE. The CDR3 is 16 amino acids. V dropped 4 bases and J dropped 4; count of bases not matched to a gene: 8. CDR3 coding DNA: TGTGCCAGCAGCCGCCGGACAGGGGGACCATACAATGAGCAGTTCTTC. It is translated as CASSRRTGGPYNEQFF.

This clone was counted a single time. The rearrangement uses TRBV7-2 and TRBJ2-7, with TRBD1 as a possible D gene (6 bases). There are 13 residues in the CDR3. Trimming stripped 3 bases from V and 5 bases from J, with 11 bases between. Germline V lookup: CDR1 SGHTA, CDR2 FQGNSA. CDR3 residues: CASSFGPGDEQYV. The CDR3 DNA is TGTGCCAGCAGCTTTGGGCCAGGGGACGAGCAGTACGTC.

CDR3 amino acids: CASSVDLAGFPADTQYF. The DNA of the CDR3 is TGTGCCAGCAGCGTCGACCTAGCGGGGTTTCCGGCAGATACGCAGTATTTT. The rearrangement uses TRBV9 and TRBJ2-3, with TRBD2 matching over 9 bases. The CDR3 covers 17 residues. The junction had 11 bases not matched to a gene; V was cut back by 2 bases and J by 4 bases. From germline, CDR1 is SGDLS and CDR2 YYNGEE.

The chain recombines TRBV6-1 with TRBJ2-7, with 9 bases lining up with TRBD1. The length of the CDR3 is 13 residues. Germline CDR1 and CDR2: MNHNS and SASEGT. The V gene end was trimmed by 11 bases and the J gene end by 6 bases; junction bases not matched to a gene: 11. CDR3 residues: CAGAGTGFGEQYF. Written as DNA, the CDR3 is TGTGCCGGGGCCGGGACAGGGTTCGGCGAGCAGTACTTC.

This sequence joins TRBV6-1 and TRBJ1-2, with D hard to call. Looked up from germline, CDR1 is MNHNS and CDR2 is SASEGT. The CDR3 is made up of 15 amino acids. Trimming stripped 6 bases from V and 1 base from J, with 15 bases between. The CDR3 DNA reads TGTGCCAGCAGAGGTAATGGACGGGATAACTATGGCTACACCTTC. Translating gives CASRGNGRDNYGYTF.

The chain is built from TRBV29-1 and TRBJ1-1; 10 nucleotides agree with TRBD1. J gave up 5 bases and V 7 bases, and 10 bases lay outside the gene matches. CDR3 length equals 14 residues. Germline lookup yields CDR1 SQVTM and CDR2 ANQGSEA. DNA for the CDR3: TGCAGCGAAAGACAGGGGGCGAGGGAGACTGAAGCTTTCTTT. Translation gives CSERQGARETEAFF.

The chain is built from TRBV19 and TRBJ1-1; TRBD1 is a possible D gene (5 bases). Between the trimmed V and J ends, which lost 5 bases and 14 bases, there was a span of 21 bases. This CDR3 contains 13 residues. The V gene's germline CDR1 is LNHDA and CDR2 SQIVND (reference sequence). The CDR3 region is CASSLDTSRSSFF. Here the CDR3 DNA reads TGTGCCAGTAGTCTGGACACCTCCCGTTCTAGCTTCTTT.

This clone was found once. J is TRBJ2-3 and V is TRBV6-4; 8 nucleotides match TRBD2. Germline CDR1 MRHNA, CDR2 SNTAGT. Germline trimming cut 0 bases from V and 4 bases from J; bases unmatched to any gene: 3. The CDR3 totals 15 residues. The DNA of the CDR3 is TGTGCCAGCAGTGACTCGACGGGGGGGGCAGATACGCAGTATTTT. Amino acids: CASSDSTGGADTQYF.

This clone turned up a few times. This rearrangement joins TRBV30 to TRBJ1-1, with D hard to call. Trimming left V 1 base short and J 6 bases short, with 6 bases between. Germline V gene lookup returns CDR1 GTSNPN and CDR2 SVGIG (reference sequence). This CDR3 is 11 amino acids long. CDR3 sequence reads: CAWSGGPEAFF. In nucleotides, the CDR3 is TGTGCCTGGAGTGGAGGGCCTGAAGCTTTCTTT.

This chain links TRBV5-4 with TRBJ1-2; D might be TRBD1 (6 bases). This CDR3 has 15 residues. Between the trimmed V and J ends, which lost 4 bases and 3 bases, there was a span of 16 bases. The germline CDR1 and CDR2 sequences are SGHNT and YYREEE (reference sequence). This CDR3 reads CASSPTPGDYYGYTF. The DNA for the CDR3 is TGTGCCAGCAGCCCCACCCCAGGGGACTACTATGGCTACACCTTC.

The V and J genes are TRBV5-1 and TRBJ2-4; D ambiguous. Between the trimmed V and J ends, which lost 0 bases and 5 bases, there was a span of 6 bases. Germline lookup yields CDR1 SGHRS and CDR2 YFSETQ. This CDR3 region has 13 residues. CDR3 sequence: CASSLEVQNIQYF. The CDR3 DNA reads TGCGCCAGCAGCTTGGAGGTCCAAAACATTCAGTACTTC.

This clone was seen only a few times. The rearrangement links TRBV11-2 to TRBJ2-2, with 8 positions matching TRBD2. V dropped 3 bases and J dropped 5; count of bases not matched to a gene: 11. CDR1 and CDR2 from the germline V gene are SGHAT and FQNNGV. The CDR3 is 17 amino acids. CDR3 nucleotide sequence: TGTGCCAGCAGCTTTATGCGGGGGGCGTGGGGTACCGGGGAGCTGTTTTTT. Its protein product is CASSFMRGAWGTGELFF.

Only one count was recorded for this clone. The rearrangement links TRBV27 to TRBJ2-1, with D uncertain. The V and J ends lost 5 bases and 3 bases respectively, with 14 bases between them. Germline V lookup: CDR1 MNHEY, CDR2 SMNVEV (reference sequence). This CDR3 contains 15 residues. The CDR3 here is CASSDGPENYNEQFF. CDR3 DNA sequence: TGTGCCAGCAGTGACGGACCAGAAAACTACAATGAGCAGTTCTTC.

This clone was detected only once. This chain links TRBV6-5 with TRBJ2-5; TRBD2 is a possible D gene (5 bases). Germline CDR1 and CDR2: MNHEY and SVGAGI. The CDR3 is made up of 14 amino acids. Trimming removed 2 bases at V and 5 bases at J, with 12 bases between. CDR3 protein: CASSYADSGETQYF. The DNA of the CDR3 is TGTGCCAGCAGTTACGCGGACTCTGGGGAGACCCAGTACTTC.

This rearrangement joins TRBV7-8 to TRBJ2-5; D is unresolved. V lost 4 bases to trimming and J lost 4 bases, with 13 bases between them. Germline CDR1 is SGHVS and CDR2 is FQNEAQ. This CDR3 is built from 14 residues. CDR3 DNA: TGTGCCAGCAGCTCCAAGGTGGCCCCAGAGACCCAGTACTTC. It yields the protein CASSSKVAPETQYF.

The rearrangement links TRBV27 to TRBJ2-3; 14 bases line up with TRBD2. Germline values: CDR1 MNHEY, CDR2 SMNVEV (reference sequence). Unmatched junction bases numbered 4, after V lost 4 bases and J lost 1 base. The CDR3 runs to 17 residues. CDR3 sequence reads: CASSSGLAGGGTDTQYF. The CDR3 region has the DNA TGTGCCAGCAGTTCTGGACTAGCGGGGGGAGGCACAGATACGCAGTATTTT.

The chain is built from TRBV6-9 and TRBJ2-5; perhaps TRBD1 as D (5 bases). The V end was cut by 4 bases, the J end by 1 base, with 10 bases between. The CDR3 has 14 residues. Germline V gene data show CDR1 as MNHGY and CDR2 as SVAAGI. CDR3 bases: TGTGCCAGCAGTTTCCCAGACAGCCAAGAGACCCAGTACTTC. Its protein is CASSFPDSQETQYF.

CDR3 sequence reads: CASSGRTGLYEQYV. Here the CDR3 DNA reads TGTGCCAGCAGCGGTCGGACAGGACTATACGAGCAGTACGTC. V is TRBV7-8 and J is TRBJ2-7; perhaps TRBD1 as D (7 bases). The ends were cut back, 5 bases at V and 4 bases at J, with 15 bases in the middle. Germline assignment: CDR1 SGHVS and CDR2 FQNEAQ. This CDR3 region has 14 residues.

This chain connects TRBV18 to TRBJ2-5; D ambiguous. The V and J ends lost 6 bases and 0 bases respectively, with 8 bases between them. CDR1 and CDR2 from the germline V gene are KGHSH and LQKENI. The CDR3 sequence is 13 residues long. The DNA for the CDR3 is TGTGCCAGCTCCCTGGGGTACCAAGAGACCCAGTACTTC. Its protein product is CASSLGYQETQYF.

This chain uses TRBV27 with TRBJ2-1, with D possibly matching TRBD2 (6 bases). V was pared by 1 base and J by 8 bases, with 12 bases between. CDR1 and CDR2 (germline): MNHEY, SMNVEV (reference sequence). The CDR3 contains 14 residues. In DNA, the CDR3 is TGTGCCAGCAGTTTATACGGAGGGATAGATGAGCAGTTCTTC. Its protein is CASSLYGGIDEQFF.

This chain links TRBV9 with TRBJ1-1, with 7 bases that match TRBD1. The V gene's germline CDR1 is SGDLS and CDR2 YYNGEE. The CDR3 runs to 16 residues. V shed 0 bases and J 1 base; nucleotides not matched to a gene: 6. The CDR3, as DNA: TGTGCCAGCAGCGTAGGGACAGGAGGAGGGAACACTGAAGCTTTCTTT. Translating it yields CASSVGTGGGNTEAFF. The variable domain in full, with the rest retrieved from reference TRBV9 and TRBJ1-1, is DSGVTQTPKHLITATGQRVTLRCSPRSGDLSVYWYQQSLDQGLQFLIQYYNGEERAKGNILERFSAQQFPDLHSELNLSSLELGDSALYFCASSVGTGGGNTEAFFGQGTRLTVV.

V usage is TRBV19 and J usage is TRBJ2-3; 9 bases match TRBD1. Germline V CDR1 and CDR2: LNHDA, SQIVND (reference sequence). This CDR3 is 16 amino acids long. V dropped 2 bases and J dropped 1; count of bases not matched to a gene: 4. The CDR3 region is CASSILWTGGTDTQYF. As DNA, the CDR3 is TGTGCCAGTAGTATACTATGGACAGGGGGCACAGATACGCAGTATTTT. Variable domain in full (rest from reference TRBV19 and TRBJ2-3): DGGITQSPKYLFRKEGQNVTLSCEQNLNHDAMYWYRQDPGQGLRLIYYSQIVNDFQKGDIAEGYSVSREKKESFPLTVTSAQKNPTAFYLCASSILWTGGTDTQYFGPGTRLTVL.

J is TRBJ2-5 and V is TRBV9; 8 positions match TRBD2. The CDR3 is 14 amino acids. Germline V gives CDR1 SGDLS, CDR2 YYNGEE. With V trimmed by 2 bases and J by 4 bases, 4 bases remained unmatched. The CDR3 region has the DNA TGTGCCAGCAGCGTCGGACTAGCCCTAGAGACCCAGTACTTC. Translation gives CASSVGLALETQYF.

This sequence joins TRBV11-2 and TRBJ2-7, with D possibly matching TRBD1 (5 bases). Germline V gene lookup returns CDR1 SGHAT and CDR2 FQNNGV. V was clipped by 1 base and J by 2 bases, with 9 bases between them. The CDR3 has 14 amino acids. CDR3 nucleotides: TGTGCCAGCAGCTTAGGGGGCCAAACCTACGAGCAGTACTTC. Translated: CASSLGGQTYEQYF.

This clone was seen only a few times. The chain has TRBV9 and TRBJ2-1; no clear D. Germline CDR1 reads SGDLS; CDR2 reads YYNGEE. The CDR3 length is 15 residues. Trimming took 0 bases from V and 3 from J, leaving 10 bases between them. CDR3 residues: CASSVVGSNYNEQFF. CDR3 in DNA: TGTGCCAGCAGCGTAGTTGGGTCTAACTACAATGAGCAGTTCTTC.

CDR3 sequence reads: CASRRDRGFSYEQYF. The DNA for the CDR3 is TGTGCCAGCCGTCGGGACAGGGGGTTCTCCTACGAGCAGTACTTC. V usage is TRBV2 and J usage is TRBJ2-7, with 11 bases fitting TRBD1. The CDR3 extends over 15 amino acids. CDR1 and CDR2 (germline): SNHLY, FYNNEI. Trimming removed 8 bases from V and 0 bases from J; junction bases left unmatched: 6.

The chain combines TRBV9 with TRBJ2-1, with TRBD2 matching 11 bases. From germline, CDR1 is SGDLS and CDR2 YYNGEE. V trimming: 3 bases; J trimming: 0 bases; junction bases outside the gene matches: 8. CDR3 length: 18 residues. CDR3 protein: CASSAPSGGTSSYNEQFF. The CDR3 nucleotides read TGTGCCAGCAGCGCCCCTAGCGGGGGGACTAGCTCCTACAATGAGCAGTTCTTC.

The chain joins TRBV7-2 to TRBJ1-2, with 8 bases fitting TRBD1. Trimming removed 1 base from V and 2 bases from J; junction bases left unmatched: 0. This CDR3 contains 14 residues. The germline V gene encodes CDR1 SGHTA and CDR2 FQGNSA. CDR3 in amino acids: CASSLDRGNYGYTF. The CDR3 bases are TGTGCCAGCAGCTTAGACAGGGGGAACTATGGCTACACCTTC.